The 22 T cell receptor beta chains reported below all come from one sample, sequenced in a study of T cell changes during pregnancy in multiple sclerosis. Here immunoSEQ multiplex PCR was the method, and the copy in TCRdb shows in-frame clones only, minus some. The repertoire holds around 67,000 clones, almost 90% seen once, with 9.5% in the top ten. The material sequenced was peripheral blood, taken after pregnancy. The receptor source for this set is a female donor in good health, enrolled as a control in a pregnancy study.

The chain uses TRBV30 and TRBJ1-4; the match to TRBD1 covers 9 bases. This CDR3 spans 13 amino acids. Germline V lookup: CDR1 GTSNPN, CDR2 SVGIG (reference sequence). V lost 1 base and J lost 7; bases outside the gene matches: 1. The CDR3 here is CAWSEQGAEKLFF. The CDR3 region has the DNA TGTGCCTGGAGTGAACAGGGGGCTGAAAAACTGTTTTTT. The variable domain in full, completed from reference TRBV30 and TRBJ1-4, reads SQTIHQWPATLVQPVGSPLSLECTVEGTSNPNLYWYRQAAGRGLQLLFYSVGIGQISSEVPQNLSASRPQDRQFILSSKKLLLSDSGFYLCAWSEQGAEKLFFGSGTQLSVL.

The chain joins TRBV19 to TRBJ2-3, with TRBD1 matching over 8 bases. CDR3 length: 15 residues. Germline values: CDR1 LNHDA, CDR2 SQIVND (reference sequence). Germline trimming cut 6 bases from V and 4 bases from J; bases unmatched to any gene: 9. DNA for the CDR3: TGTGCCAGTAGCGGACAGGGAGGTTGGGCAGATACGCAGTATTTT. Its translation: CASSGQGGWADTQYF.

The CDR3 region has the DNA TGTGCCAGCAGCTTAGCCGAGCGGAGCTCCTACAATGAGCAGTTCTTC. Protein: CASSLAERSSYNEQFF. The chain combines TRBV7-8 with TRBJ2-1, with a possible D match to TRBD2 (5 bases). The CDR3 runs 16 residues. V was clipped by 0 bases and J by 0 bases, with 9 bases between them. CDR1 is SGHVS and CDR2 is FQNEAQ in the germline V gene.

This CDR3 is CASSVRSGGQETQYF. CDR3 nucleotide sequence: TGTGCCAGCAGCGTCCGTAGCGGGGGGCAAGAGACCCAGTACTTC. The chain carries TRBV9 and TRBJ2-5; 10 bases are a match to TRBD2. With V trimmed by 2 bases and J by 2 bases, 3 bases remained unmatched. Germline V lookup: CDR1 SGDLS, CDR2 YYNGEE. The CDR3 covers 15 residues.

The chain uses TRBV2 and TRBJ2-2; D might be TRBD2 (5 bases). V lost 8 bases to trimming and J lost 1 base, with 14 bases between them. The CDR3 is 15 residues long. Germline V gives CDR1 SNHLY, CDR2 FYNNEI. CDR3: CASSRLAQNTGELFF. The DNA for the CDR3 is TGTGCCAGCTCGCGATTAGCGCAGAACACCGGGGAGCTGTTTTTT.

The chain carries TRBV5-1 and TRBJ1-5, with 11 nucleotides matching TRBD1. CDR3 length equals 14 residues. CDR1 and CDR2 from the germline V gene are SGHRS and YFSETQ. V shed 3 bases and J 7 bases; nucleotides not matched to a gene: 3. The CDR3 DNA sequence: TGCGCCAGCAGCTGGACAGGGGGCGCGCAGCCCCAGCATTTT. Translated, it gives CASSWTGGAQPQHF.

This rearrangement joins TRBV12-1 to TRBJ2-3; the D call in the table, TRBD2, was not verified against the DNA. TRBV12-1 is classified as a pseudogene. The CDR3 spans 19 residues. The chain's CDR3 is CASSFVPMMGSGRTDTQYF. In DNA form, the CDR3 reads TGTGCCAGCAGCTTTGTGCCGATGATGGGTAGCGGGAGAACAGATACGCAGTATTTT.

Here the CDR3 reads CASSMRYQETQYF. The CDR3 DNA follows: TGTGCCAGTAGTATGAGATACCAAGAGACCCAGTACTTC. This sequence joins TRBV19 and TRBJ2-5; no firm D call. Trimming left V 3 bases short and J 0 bases short, with 5 bases between. This CDR3 is 13 amino acids long. From germline, CDR1 is LNHDA and CDR2 SQIVND (reference sequence).

This rearrangement joins TRBV6-5 to TRBJ2-7, with 9 positions matching TRBD1. The CDR3 totals 14 residues. Trimming removed 5 bases from V and 4 bases from J; junction bases left unmatched: 6. The germline gives CDR1 MNHEY, CDR2 SVGAGI. The chain's CDR3 is CASSGDRDVYEQYF. The CDR3 DNA follows: TGTGCCAGCAGTGGGGACAGGGACGTATACGAGCAGTACTTC.

The chain joins TRBV2 to TRBJ2-7; 9 bases are a match to TRBD2. CDR3 length: 16 amino acids. The J segment lost 5 bases and the V segment lost 0 bases, leaving 8 bases of the junction unmatched. CDR1 SNHLY and CDR2 FYNNEI come from the germline V gene. In DNA, the CDR3 is TGTGCCAGCAGTGAAGCGGGCGGGGGGGCGGTCGACGAGCAGTACTTC. It is translated as CASSEAGGGAVDEQYF.

This chain uses TRBV9 with TRBJ1-2, with TRBD1 as a possible D gene (5 bases). V lost 7 bases and J 4 bases, leaving 11 bases between the germline ends. Germline-derived CDR1 and CDR2 are SGDLS and YYNGEE. The CDR3 loop spans 12 amino acids. This CDR3 reads CASGGVTYGYTF. DNA for the CDR3: TGTGCCAGCGGGGGGGTGACCTATGGCTACACCTTC.

This chain links TRBV5-6 with TRBJ2-1, with D maybe TRBD2 (6 bases). The CDR3 is 13 amino acids. The germline V gene has CDR1 SGHDT and CDR2 YYEEEE. Trimming took off 3 bases at V and 8 bases at J, with 12 bases between the two ends. CDR3 region: CASSSRGGDEQFF. The CDR3 region has the DNA TGTGCCAGCAGCTCTCGGGGCGGGGATGAGCAGTTCTTC. The complete variable domain, with remaining parts taken from reference TRBV5-6 and TRBJ2-1, reads DAGVTQSPTHLIKTRGQQVTLRCSPKSGHDTVSWYQQALGQGPQFIFQYYEEEERQRGNFPDRFSGHQFPNYSSELNVNALLLGDSALYLCASSSRGGDEQFFGPGTRLTVL.

The chain joins TRBV5-1 to TRBJ2-7, with D maybe TRBD2 (5 bases). Germline CDR1 is SGHRS and CDR2 is YFSETQ. The CDR3 extends over 16 amino acids. Deletions cut 0 bases from V and 2 bases from J, with 15 bases between. CDR3 DNA sequence: TGCGCCAGCAGCTTGGCTTTCGACGGGGTTACCTACGAGCAGTACTTC. It encodes CASSLAFDGVTYEQYF.

The chain joins TRBV30 to TRBJ1-2; no clear D. V gave up 8 bases and J gave up 8 bases, with 15 bases separating them. The CDR3 has 11 amino acids. The germline V gene encodes CDR1 GTSNPN and CDR2 SVGIG (reference sequence). This CDR3 reads CASQKAGGYTF. CDR3 sequence (DNA): TGTGCCAGCCAAAAGGCAGGCGGCTACACCTTC.

This rearrangement joins TRBV10-3 to TRBJ2-3, with TRBD2 matching over 10 bases. V was pared by 5 bases and J by 5 bases, with 10 bases of the junction left unmatched. This CDR3 has 16 residues. CDR1 and CDR2 from the germline V gene are ENHRY and SYGVKD. For the CDR3, the DNA is TGTGCCATCAGTCACCGGCCTAGCGGGGGTCAAGATACGCAGTATTTT. The encoded protein is CAISHRPSGGQDTQYF.

The chain employs TRBV7-2 and TRBJ2-3; a weak D match, TRBD2 (7 bases). Trimming left V 5 bases short and J 7 bases short, with 22 bases between. There are 16 residues in the CDR3. In germline, CDR1 is SGHTA, CDR2 FQGNSA. This CDR3 reads CASSAGGRGGLNTQYF. CDR3 sequence (DNA): TGTGCCAGCAGCGCCGGGGGAAGGGGGGGCCTTAATACGCAGTATTTT.

This rearrangement joins TRBV5-1 to TRBJ2-2; the match to TRBD2 covers 9 bases. The CDR3 has 18 residues. V dropped 0 bases and J dropped 2; count of bases not matched to a gene: 8. Germline V CDR1 and CDR2: SGHRS, YFSETQ. CDR3 sequence reads: CASSLDRSGSPNTGELFF. The CDR3 nucleotides read TGCGCCAGCAGCTTGGATCGTAGCGGGAGCCCCAACACCGGGGAGCTGTTTTTT.

The V call is TRBV30, the J call TRBJ1-1; 8 positions agree with TRBD1. Germline CDR1 reads GTSNPN; CDR2 reads SVGIG (reference sequence). V dropped 3 bases and J dropped 4; count of bases not matched to a gene: 10. This CDR3 is built from 15 residues. CDR3: CAWSPPDRAVTEAFF. The CDR3 region has the DNA TGTGCCTGGAGCCCGCCGGACAGGGCGGTCACTGAAGCTTTCTTT.

A single count supports this clone. This chain connects TRBV5-5 to TRBJ1-5; D might be TRBD1 (6 bases). With 5 bases removed from V and 4 bases from J, the gap between germline ends came to 13 bases. Germline CDR1 SGHKS, CDR2 YYEKEE (reference sequence). The CDR3 spans 14 residues. The CDR3 is CASSGGGRNQPQHF. The CDR3 DNA reads TGTGCCAGCAGTGGGGGGGGCCGAAATCAGCCCCAGCATTTT.

Only one count was recorded for this clone. CDR3 nucleotides: TGTGCCAGCAGCTTAGATCAGGCTAGCGGGATCTACGAGCAGTACTTC. Protein product: CASSLDQASGIYEQYF. The rearrangement uses TRBV11-2 and TRBJ2-7; TRBD2 agrees at 9 bases. V dropped 0 bases and J dropped 3; count of bases not matched to a gene: 6. Germline CDR1 SGHAT, CDR2 FQNNGV. This CDR3 is 16 amino acids long.

This clone was seen just once. V usage is TRBV6-1 and J usage is TRBJ1-2, with D possibly matching TRBD1 (5 bases). The CDR3 is 16 amino acids. Trimming stripped 4 bases from V and 6 bases from J, with 21 bases between. Looked up from germline, CDR1 is MNHNS and CDR2 is SASEGT. The CDR3 coding sequence is TGTGCCAGCAGTGTTAACGTGGCGGGGGTGTGGGATGGCTACACCTTC. Encoded protein: CASSVNVAGVWDGYTF.

The chain combines TRBV19 with TRBJ1-1; D may be TRBD1 (6 bases). CDR3 size: 13 residues. Per germline, CDR1 LNHDA and CDR2 SQIVND (reference sequence). The V gene lost 6 bases and the J gene lost 2 bases, with 10 bases spanning the gap. CDR3 region: CASSGTPNTEAFF. The CDR3 DNA is TGTGCCAGTAGCGGGACACCTAACACTGAAGCTTTCTTT. The entire variable domain, with the rest obtained from reference TRBV19 and TRBJ1-1, is as follows: DGGITQSPKYLFRKEGQNVTLSCEQNLNHDAMYWYRQDPGQGLRLIYYSQIVNDFQKGDIAEGYSVSREKKESFPLTVTSAQKNPTAFYLCASSGTPNTEAFFGQGTRLTVV.